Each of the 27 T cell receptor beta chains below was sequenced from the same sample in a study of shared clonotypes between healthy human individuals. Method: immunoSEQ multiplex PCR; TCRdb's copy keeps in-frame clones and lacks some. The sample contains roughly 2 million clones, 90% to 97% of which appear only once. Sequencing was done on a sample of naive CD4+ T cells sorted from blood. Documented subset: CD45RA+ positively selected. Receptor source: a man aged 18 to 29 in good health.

The CDR3 DNA sequence: TGTGCCAGCAAGCAGGCAGGGGAAAACATTCAGTACTTC. Protein product: CASKQAGENIQYF. The genes are TRBV6-1 and TRBJ2-4; a possible D gene is TRBD1 (6 bases). Germline CDR1 is MNHNS and CDR2 is SASEGT. CDR3 length equals 13 residues. The ends were cut back, 7 bases at V and 5 bases at J, with 12 bases in the middle.

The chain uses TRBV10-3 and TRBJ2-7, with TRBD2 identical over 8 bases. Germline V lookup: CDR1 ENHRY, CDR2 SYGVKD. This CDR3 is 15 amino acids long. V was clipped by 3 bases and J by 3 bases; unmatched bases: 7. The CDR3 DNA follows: TGTGCCATCAGTGAATTGAGCGGGAGCCTCTACGAGCAGTACTTC. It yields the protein CAISELSGSLYEQYF.

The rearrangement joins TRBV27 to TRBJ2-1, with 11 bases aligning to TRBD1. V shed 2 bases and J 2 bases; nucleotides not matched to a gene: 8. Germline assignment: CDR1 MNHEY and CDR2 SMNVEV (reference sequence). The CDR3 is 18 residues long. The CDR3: CASSLMVPGQGAYNEQFF. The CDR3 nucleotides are TGTGCCAGCAGTTTAATGGTCCCGGGACAGGGGGCCTACAATGAGCAGTTCTTC.

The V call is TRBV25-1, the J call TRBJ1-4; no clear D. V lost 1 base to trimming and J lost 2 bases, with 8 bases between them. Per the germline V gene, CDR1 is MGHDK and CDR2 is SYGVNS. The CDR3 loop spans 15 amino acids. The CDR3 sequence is CASSESGSTNEKLFF. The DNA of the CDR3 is TGTGCCAGCAGTGAATCCGGGAGCACTAATGAAAAACTGTTTTTT.

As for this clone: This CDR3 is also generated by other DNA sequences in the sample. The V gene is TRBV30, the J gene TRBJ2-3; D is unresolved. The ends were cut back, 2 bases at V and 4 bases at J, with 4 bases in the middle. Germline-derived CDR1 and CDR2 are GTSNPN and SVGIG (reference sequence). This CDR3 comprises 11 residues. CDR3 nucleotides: TGTGCCTGGAGTAGTTCAGATACGCAGTATTTT. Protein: CAWSSSDTQYF.

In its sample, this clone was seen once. DNA for the CDR3: TGTGCCAGCAGTTTATCGCCTAGCGGGACCCCCTACGAGCAGTACTTC. It is translated as CASSLSPSGTPYEQYF. The chain carries TRBV27 and TRBJ2-7; TRBD2 agrees at 9 bases. Trimming at V came to 0 bases and at J to 2 bases, leaving 5 bases not matched to a gene. This CDR3 region has 16 residues. Germline V CDR1 and CDR2: MNHEY, SMNVEV (reference sequence).

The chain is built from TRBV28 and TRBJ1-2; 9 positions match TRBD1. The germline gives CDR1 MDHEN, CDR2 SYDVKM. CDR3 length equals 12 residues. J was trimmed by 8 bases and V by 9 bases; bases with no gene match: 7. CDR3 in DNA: TGTGCCAGTTCCGGGACAGGGCACGGCTACACCTTC. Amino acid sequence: CASSGTGHGYTF.

This CDR3 reads CASRDDPGRTEAFF. The CDR3 DNA reads TGCGCCAGCAGGGATGACCCCGGTAGGACTGAAGCTTTCTTT. The rearrangement links TRBV10-1 to TRBJ1-1; D is unresolved. The germline V gene encodes CDR1 WNHNN and CDR2 SYGVQD (reference sequence). Trimming removed 6 bases at V and 5 bases at J, with 16 bases between. The CDR3 has 14 residues.

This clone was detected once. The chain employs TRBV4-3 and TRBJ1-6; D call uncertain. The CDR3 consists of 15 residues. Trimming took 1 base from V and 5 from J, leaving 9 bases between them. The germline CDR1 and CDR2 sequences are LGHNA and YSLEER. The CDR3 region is CASSQGVIDNSPLHF. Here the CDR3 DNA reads TGCGCCAGCAGCCAAGGGGTGATAGATAATTCACCCCTCCACTTT.

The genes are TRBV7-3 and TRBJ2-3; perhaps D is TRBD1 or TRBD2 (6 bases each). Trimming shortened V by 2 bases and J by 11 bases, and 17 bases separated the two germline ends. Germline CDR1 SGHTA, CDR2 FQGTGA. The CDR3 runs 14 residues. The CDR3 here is CASSLEGGPRKQYF. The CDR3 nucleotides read TGTGCCAGCAGCTTAGAGGGGGGCCCCCGTAAGCAGTATTTT.

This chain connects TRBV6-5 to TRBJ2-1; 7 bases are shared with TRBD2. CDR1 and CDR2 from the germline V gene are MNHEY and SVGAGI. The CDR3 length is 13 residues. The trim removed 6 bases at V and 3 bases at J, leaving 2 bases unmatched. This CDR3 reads CASRPSGYNEQFF. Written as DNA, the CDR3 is TGTGCCAGCAGGCCTAGCGGCTACAATGAGCAGTTCTTC.

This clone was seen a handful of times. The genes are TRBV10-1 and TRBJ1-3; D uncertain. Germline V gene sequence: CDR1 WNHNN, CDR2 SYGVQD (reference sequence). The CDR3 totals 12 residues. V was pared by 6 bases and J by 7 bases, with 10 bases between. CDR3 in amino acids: CASRVDTNTIYF. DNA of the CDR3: TGCGCCAGCAGAGTAGACACGAACACCATATATTTT.

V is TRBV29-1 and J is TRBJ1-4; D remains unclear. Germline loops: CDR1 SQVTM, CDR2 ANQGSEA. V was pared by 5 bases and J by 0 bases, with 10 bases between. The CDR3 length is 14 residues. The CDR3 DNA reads TGCAGCGTTACCCCACGTGCAACTAATGAAAAACTGTTTTTT. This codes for CSVTPRATNEKLFF.

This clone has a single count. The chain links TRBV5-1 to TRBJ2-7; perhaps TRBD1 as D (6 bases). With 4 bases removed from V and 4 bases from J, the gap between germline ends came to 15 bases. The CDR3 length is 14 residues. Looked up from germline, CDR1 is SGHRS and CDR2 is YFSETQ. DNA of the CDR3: TGCGCCAGCAGCCCCTACAGGGAATCTTACGAGCAGTACTTC. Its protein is CASSPYRESYEQYF.

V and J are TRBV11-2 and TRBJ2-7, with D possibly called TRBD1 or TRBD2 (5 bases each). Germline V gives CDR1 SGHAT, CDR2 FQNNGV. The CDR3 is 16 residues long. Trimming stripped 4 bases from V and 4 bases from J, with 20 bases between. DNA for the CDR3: TGTGCCAGCAGCTCAAACCGGGACCGAGGTTGGTACGAGCAGTACTTC. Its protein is CASSSNRDRGWYEQYF.

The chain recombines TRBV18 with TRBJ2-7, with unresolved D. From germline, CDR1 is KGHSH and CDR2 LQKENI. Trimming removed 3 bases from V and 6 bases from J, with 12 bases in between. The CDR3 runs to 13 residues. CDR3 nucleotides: TGTGCCAGCTCACCTCTTAGCAGCTCCGAGCAGTACTTC. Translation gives CASSPLSSSEQYF.

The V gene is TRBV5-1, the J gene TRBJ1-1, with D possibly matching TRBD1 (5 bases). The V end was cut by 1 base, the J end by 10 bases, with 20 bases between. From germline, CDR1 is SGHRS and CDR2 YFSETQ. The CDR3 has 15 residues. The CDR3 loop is CASSLSFDSPSGAFF. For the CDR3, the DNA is TGCGCCAGCAGCTTGAGCTTCGACAGTCCGTCAGGAGCTTTCTTT.

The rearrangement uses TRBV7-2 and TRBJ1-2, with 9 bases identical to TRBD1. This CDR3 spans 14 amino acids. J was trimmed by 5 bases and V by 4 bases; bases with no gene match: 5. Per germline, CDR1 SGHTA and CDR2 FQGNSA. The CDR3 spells CASSYRGPEYGYTF. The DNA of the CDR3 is TGTGCCAGCAGCTACAGGGGGCCTGAGTATGGCTACACCTTC.

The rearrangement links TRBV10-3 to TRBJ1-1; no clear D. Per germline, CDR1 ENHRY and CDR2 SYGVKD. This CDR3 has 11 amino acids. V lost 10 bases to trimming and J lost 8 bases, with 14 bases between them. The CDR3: CATGNTREAFF. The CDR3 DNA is TGTGCCACCGGAAACACTCGCGAAGCTTTCTTT.

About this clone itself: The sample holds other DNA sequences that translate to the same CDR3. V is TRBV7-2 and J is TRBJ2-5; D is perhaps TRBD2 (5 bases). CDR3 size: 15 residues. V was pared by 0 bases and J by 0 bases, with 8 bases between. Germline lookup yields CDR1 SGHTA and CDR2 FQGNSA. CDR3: CASSLASSYQETQYF. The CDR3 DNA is TGTGCCAGCAGCTTAGCCTCTAGCTACCAAGAGACCCAGTACTTC.

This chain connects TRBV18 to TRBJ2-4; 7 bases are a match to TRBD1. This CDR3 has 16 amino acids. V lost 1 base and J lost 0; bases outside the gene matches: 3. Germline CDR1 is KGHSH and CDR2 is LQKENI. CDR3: CASSPQGALAKNIQYF. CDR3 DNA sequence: TGTGCCAGCTCACCACAGGGGGCCCTAGCCAAAAACATTCAGTACTTC. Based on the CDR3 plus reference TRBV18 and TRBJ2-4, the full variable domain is NAGVMQNPRHLVRRRGQEARLRCSPMKGHSHVYWYRQLPEEGLKFMVYLQKENIIDESGMPKERFSAEFPKEGPSILRIQQVVRGDSAAYFCASSPQGALAKNIQYFGAGTRLSVL.

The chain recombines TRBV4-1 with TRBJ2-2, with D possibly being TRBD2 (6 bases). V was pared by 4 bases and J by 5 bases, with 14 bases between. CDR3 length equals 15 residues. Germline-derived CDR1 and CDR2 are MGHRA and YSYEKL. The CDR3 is CASSLMEGLTGELFF. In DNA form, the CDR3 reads TGCGCCAGCAGCCTCATGGAGGGCCTTACCGGGGAGCTGTTTTTT.

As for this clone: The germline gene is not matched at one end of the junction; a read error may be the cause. CDR3 sequence: CASSSEYGYTF. The CDR3 bases are TGTGCCAGCAGCTCGGAGTATGGTTACACCTTC. The J gene is TRBJ1-2, the V gene TRBV5-6, with no clear D. The germline gives CDR1 SGHDT, CDR2 YYEEEE. The CDR3 is 11 amino acids.

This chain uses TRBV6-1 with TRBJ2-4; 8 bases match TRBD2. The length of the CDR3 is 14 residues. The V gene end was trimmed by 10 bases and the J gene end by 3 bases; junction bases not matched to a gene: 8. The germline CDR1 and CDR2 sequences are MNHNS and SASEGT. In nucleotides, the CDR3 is TGTGCCACCGGGGGGGCGGCGGTCAAAAACATTCAGTACTTC. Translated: CATGGAAVKNIQYF.

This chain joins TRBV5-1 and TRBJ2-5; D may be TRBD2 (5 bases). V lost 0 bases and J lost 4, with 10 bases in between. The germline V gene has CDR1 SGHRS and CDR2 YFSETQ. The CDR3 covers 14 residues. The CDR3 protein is CASSLGASLETQYF. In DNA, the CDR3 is TGCGCCAGCAGCTTGGGCGCTAGCCTAGAGACCCAGTACTTC.

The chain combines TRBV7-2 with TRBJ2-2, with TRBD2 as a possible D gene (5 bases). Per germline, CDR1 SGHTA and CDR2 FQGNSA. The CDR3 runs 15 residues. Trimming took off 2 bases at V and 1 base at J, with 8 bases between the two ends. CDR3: CASSLWTLNTGELFF. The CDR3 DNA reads TGTGCCAGCAGCTTATGGACTTTGAACACCGGGGAGCTGTTTTTT.

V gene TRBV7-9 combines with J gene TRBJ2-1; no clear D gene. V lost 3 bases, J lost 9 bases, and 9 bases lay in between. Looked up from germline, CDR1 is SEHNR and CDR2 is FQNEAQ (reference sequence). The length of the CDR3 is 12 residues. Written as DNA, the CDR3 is TGTGCCAGCAGCTTGAGTTTTGTTGAGCAGTTCTTC. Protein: CASSLSFVEQFF.